These 24 T cell receptor beta chains originate from one sample sequenced in a study of STAT5B mutations in CD4+ large granular lymphocyte leukemia. Assay used: immunoSEQ multiplex PCR; TCRdb lists only in-frame clones, some missing. The profile shows about 37,000 clones, 87% of them singletons. Sequencing was carried out using CD4+ T cells from blood buffy coats. The receptors shown here come from a human donor in good health.

This chain joins TRBV7-9 and TRBJ2-1; tentatively, D is TRBD1 (5 bases). The CDR3 sequence is 15 residues long. The V gene lost 6 bases and the J gene lost 0 bases, with 12 bases spanning the gap. Germline V CDR1 and CDR2: SEHNR, FQNEAQ (reference sequence). The CDR3 protein is CASRADIHSYNEQFF. In DNA, the CDR3 is TGTGCCAGCAGGGCGGACATCCACTCCTACAATGAGCAGTTCTTC. Supplemented by reference TRBV7-9 and TRBJ2-1, the full variable domain reads DTGVSQNPRHKITKRGQNVTFRCDPISEHNRLYWYRQTLGQGPEFLTYFQNEAQLEKSRLLSDRFSAERPKGSFSTLEIQRTEQGDSAMYLCASRADIHSYNEQFFGPGTRLTVL.

The V call is TRBV19, the J call TRBJ2-7; TRBD1 matches 10 bases. V gave up 7 bases and J gave up 4 bases; unmatched junction bases: 7. CDR1 is LNHDA, CDR2 SQIVND, per germline (reference sequence). The CDR3 length is 14 residues. CDR3 in amino acids: CASKTGTGAYEQYF. Written as DNA, the CDR3 is TGTGCCAGTAAAACCGGGACAGGGGCATACGAGCAGTACTTC.

V and J are TRBV7-2 and TRBJ1-1; D unclear. V dropped 6 bases and J dropped 1 base, with 12 bases sitting between them. The CDR3 length is 14 residues. Germline CDR1 reads SGHTA; CDR2 reads FQGNSA. CDR3: CASRPTGANTEAFF. Written as DNA, the CDR3 is TGTGCCAGCAGACCAACGGGAGCGAACACTGAAGCTTTCTTT.

The gene calls are TRBV18 and TRBJ1-2, with TRBD1 matching over 9 bases. Losses at the gene ends were 6 bases for V and 2 bases for J; bases not matched to a gene: 10. This CDR3 spans 16 amino acids. Germline-derived CDR1 and CDR2 are KGHSH and LQKENI. CDR3 sequence (DNA): TGTGCCAGCTCTTCCGGGACAGGGAATTTGAACTATGGCTACACCTTC. Its translation is CASSSGTGNLNYGYTF.

This rearrangement joins TRBV5-1 to TRBJ2-6; a weak D match, TRBD1 (7 bases). CDR1 is SGHRS, CDR2 YFSETQ, per germline. The CDR3 loop spans 17 amino acids. V lost 4 bases and J 2 bases, leaving 16 bases between the germline ends. The CDR3 nucleotides read TGCGCCAGCAGCCCCCTCGCAGGGGGGACTGGGGCCAACGTCCTGACTTTC. Its translation is CASSPLAGGTGANVLTF.

V usage is TRBV5-4 and J usage is TRBJ2-5; 7 bases fit TRBD2. CDR1 SGHNT and CDR2 YYREEE come from the germline V gene (reference sequence). After removal of 5 bases from V and 1 base from J, the junction contained 14 bases not matched to a gene. The CDR3 runs 17 residues. CDR3 DNA: TGTGCCAGCAGGGATAAATTTAGCGGGCGCCCCCAAGAGACCCAGTACTTC. The encoded protein is CASRDKFSGRPQETQYF.

This clone was detected once. V and J are TRBV19 and TRBJ1-1; D gene unclear. This CDR3 has 13 residues. Germline V gives CDR1 LNHDA, CDR2 SQIVND (reference sequence). The V and J ends lost 4 bases and 3 bases respectively, with 9 bases between them. As DNA, the CDR3 is TGTGCCAGTAGTAGGCAGAGCTACACTGAAGCTTTCTTT. Translation: CASSRQSYTEAFF. Full variable domain (outside the CDR3, taken from reference TRBV19 and TRBJ1-1): DGGITQSPKYLFRKEGQNVTLSCEQNLNHDAMYWYRQDPGQGLRLIYYSQIVNDFQKGDIAEGYSVSREKKESFPLTVTSAQKNPTAFYLCASSRQSYTEAFFGQGTRLTVV.

DNA of the CDR3: TGTGCCAGCAGCTCAGCGGGACTACAAGAGACCCAGTACTTC. Translating it yields CASSSAGLQETQYF. This chain connects TRBV2 to TRBJ2-5, with 7 bases fitting TRBD2. Germline V gene sequence: CDR1 SNHLY, CDR2 FYNNEI. J was trimmed by 2 bases and V by 6 bases; bases with no gene match: 6. The CDR3 covers 14 residues.

CDR3 nucleotides: TGTGCCACCAGCAGAGATCGGTCCGAACCGGACAGGGGGCCATACGAGCAGTACTTC. Its translation: CATSRDRSEPDRGPYEQYF. J is TRBJ2-7 and V is TRBV15; 11 bases map to TRBD1. Germline values: CDR1 LNHNV, CDR2 YYDKDF (reference sequence). The CDR3 has 19 residues. The V and J ends lost 0 bases and 4 bases, in that order; junction bases with no gene match: 14.

The J gene is TRBJ2-3, the V gene TRBV19; 10 bases agree with TRBD2. Germline lookup yields CDR1 LNHDA and CDR2 SQIVND (reference sequence). The V and J ends lost 3 bases and 6 bases, in that order; junction bases with no gene match: 6. This CDR3 has 15 amino acids. CDR3 DNA sequence: TGTGCCAGTAGTATGCTAGCGGGAGACCCCGATACGCAGTATTTT. Translated, it gives CASSMLAGDPDTQYF.

The gene calls are TRBV2 and TRBJ2-5; TRBD1 aligns across 10 bases. This CDR3 contains 15 residues. V trimming: 3 bases; J trimming: 4 bases; junction bases outside the gene matches: 5. The germline CDR1 and CDR2 sequences are SNHLY and FYNNEI. The CDR3 here is CASSDWTGGGETQYF. As DNA, the CDR3 is TGTGCCAGCAGTGATTGGACAGGGGGGGGAGAGACCCAGTACTTC. Complete variable domain (other parts from reference TRBV2 and TRBJ2-5): EPEVTQTPSHQVTQMGQEVILRCVPISNHLYFYWYRQILGQKVEFLVSFYNNEISEKSEIFDDQFSVERPDGSNFTLKIRSTKLEDSAMYFCASSDWTGGGETQYFGPGTRLLVL.

This CDR3 reads CASKGAATNEKLFF. CDR3 DNA sequence: TGCGCCAGCAAAGGCGCTGCAACTAATGAAAAACTGTTTTTT. V is TRBV5-1 and J is TRBJ1-4; no reliable D call. The V and J ends lost 6 bases and 0 bases respectively, with 9 bases between them. The CDR3 spans 14 residues. Germline CDR1 and CDR2: SGHRS and YFSETQ.

V gene TRBV5-1 combines with J gene TRBJ1-2; D perhaps matches TRBD1 (5 bases). Between the trimmed V and J ends, which lost 4 bases and 8 bases, there was a span of 12 bases. The CDR3 spans 12 residues. The V gene's germline CDR1 is SGHRS and CDR2 YFSETQ. CDR3 sequence: CASSVGREGYTF. CDR3 DNA sequence: TGCGCCAGCAGCGTGGGCAGGGAGGGCTACACCTTC. Complete variable domain (other parts from reference TRBV5-1 and TRBJ1-2): KAGVTQTPRYLIKTRGQQVTLSCSPISGHRSVSWYQQTPGQGLQFLFEYFSETQRNKGNFPGRFSGRQFSNSRSEMNVSTLELGDSALYLCASSVGREGYTFGSGTRLTVV.

In its sample, this clone was seen once. The chain couples TRBV19 to TRBJ2-3; 9 bases line up with TRBD2. The junction had 9 bases not matched to a gene; V was cut back by 5 bases and J by 6 bases. The CDR3 loop spans 15 amino acids. In germline, CDR1 is LNHDA, CDR2 SQIVND (reference sequence). This CDR3 reads CASSPRGAGGDTQYF. In DNA form, the CDR3 reads TGTGCCAGTAGTCCCCGGGGAGCGGGAGGCGATACGCAGTATTTT.

The rearrangement links TRBV5-1 to TRBJ2-7; 14 bases match TRBD2. After removal of 4 bases from V and 3 bases from J, the junction contained 6 bases not matched to a gene. Germline CDR1 is SGHRS and CDR2 is YFSETQ. The CDR3 extends over 16 amino acids. CDR3 bases: TGCGCCAGCAGCCACGGGACTAGCGGGAGAGGCTACGAGCAGTACTTC. This translates into CASSHGTSGRGYEQYF. The full variable domain, in which reference TRBV5-1 and TRBJ2-7 provide the parts outside the CDR3, is KAGVTQTPRYLIKTRGQQVTLSCSPISGHRSVSWYQQTPGQGLQFLFEYFSETQRNKGNFPGRFSGRQFSNSRSEMNVSTLELGDSALYLCASSHGTSGRGYEQYFGPGTRLTVT.

The chain links TRBV6-6 to TRBJ1-1, with 12 positions matching TRBD1. The CDR3 covers 15 residues. With 5 bases clipped from V and 3 bases from J, the junction kept 4 bases outside the gene matches. Per germline, CDR1 MNHNY and CDR2 SVGAGI (reference sequence). The CDR3 nucleotides read TGTGCCAGCAGTAAAGGGACAGGGGGCTACACTGAAGCTTTCTTT. Protein product: CASSKGTGGYTEAFF.

This CDR3 reads CASSEGGSVNTEAFF. Written as DNA, the CDR3 is TGTGCCAGCAGCGAGGGTGGGAGTGTGAACACTGAAGCTTTCTTT. The chain is built from TRBV27 and TRBJ1-1; D unresolved. This CDR3 has 15 amino acids. V was shortened by 6 bases and J by 0 bases, with 14 bases between the two germline ends. Germline V lookup: CDR1 MNHEY, CDR2 SMNVEV (reference sequence).

There are a few counts of this clone. The CDR3 DNA sequence: TGTGCCAGCAGAGGTCTAGCGTCCTACGAGCAGTACTTC. As protein: CASRGLASYEQYF. The chain combines TRBV6-5 with TRBJ2-7; tentatively, D is TRBD2 (6 bases). The CDR3 sequence is 13 residues long. The ends were cut back, 6 bases at V and 1 base at J, with 10 bases in the middle. Germline CDR1 reads MNHEY; CDR2 reads SVGAGI.

This clone was counted once. The chain employs TRBV5-1 and TRBJ1-4; D is unresolved. The CDR3 is made up of 14 amino acids. Germline CDR1 is SGHRS and CDR2 is YFSETQ. With 4 bases removed from V and 4 bases from J, the gap between germline ends came to 11 bases. The CDR3 here is CASSPGRNNEKLFF. The CDR3 nucleotides are TGCGCCAGCAGCCCCGGACGGAATAATGAAAAACTGTTTTTT.

V and J are TRBV4-3 and TRBJ2-3; 7 positions match TRBD2. This CDR3 has 18 amino acids. In germline, CDR1 is LGHNA, CDR2 YSLEER. Trimming took 4 bases from V and 0 from J; bases not matched to a gene: 13. The CDR3 loop reads CASSPGLAVYTSTDTQYF. The CDR3 DNA follows: TGCGCCAGCAGCCCGGGGCTAGCGGTATACACTAGCACAGATACGCAGTATTTT.

J is TRBJ1-3 and V is TRBV5-5; D not certain. Per germline, CDR1 SGHKS and CDR2 YYEKEE (reference sequence). V lost 0 bases to trimming and J lost 5 bases, with 6 bases between them. The CDR3 length is 13 residues. Here the CDR3 DNA reads TGTGCCAGCAGCTTGGATGGTAGAAACACCATATATTTT. Encoded protein: CASSLDGRNTIYF.

This clone was recorded only once. CDR3 coding DNA: TGTGCCAGCAGCCAAACTTATAGGCCGGGCCAAGAGACCCAGTACTTC. As protein: CASSQTYRPGQETQYF. This sequence joins TRBV7-9 and TRBJ2-5; D unresolved. Between the trimmed V and J ends, which lost 5 bases and 1 base, there was a span of 17 bases. This CDR3 comprises 16 residues. CDR1 SEHNR and CDR2 FQNEAQ come from the germline V gene (reference sequence).

V is TRBV7-2 and J is TRBJ2-7; D uncertain. CDR1 SGHTA and CDR2 FQGNSA come from the germline V gene. V was cut by 1 base and J by 9 bases, with 10 bases left in between. This CDR3 has 12 residues. The CDR3: CASSLDLGGQYF. In nucleotides, the CDR3 is TGTGCCAGCAGCTTAGACCTCGGCGGGCAGTACTTC.

The V gene is TRBV9, the J gene TRBJ2-3; weak D call: TRBD2 (5 bases). This CDR3 contains 14 residues. Germline CDR1 reads SGDLS; CDR2 reads YYNGEE. With 2 bases removed from V and 4 bases from J, the gap between germline ends came to 11 bases. CDR3 nucleotides: TGTGCCAGCAGCGTCAGCGGTCCTCCAGATACGCAGTATTTT. Protein sequence: CASSVSGPPDTQYF.